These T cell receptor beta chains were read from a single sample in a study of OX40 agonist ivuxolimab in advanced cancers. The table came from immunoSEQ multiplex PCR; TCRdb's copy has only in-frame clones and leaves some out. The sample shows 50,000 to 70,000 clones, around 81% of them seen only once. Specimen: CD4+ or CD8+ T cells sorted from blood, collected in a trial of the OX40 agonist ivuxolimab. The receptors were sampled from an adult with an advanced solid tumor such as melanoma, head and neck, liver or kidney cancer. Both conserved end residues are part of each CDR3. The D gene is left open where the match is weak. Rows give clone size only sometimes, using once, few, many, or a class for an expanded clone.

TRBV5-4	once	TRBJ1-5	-	CASSQTMDQPQHF	TGTGCCAGCAGCCAGACGATGGATCAGCCCCAGCATTTT
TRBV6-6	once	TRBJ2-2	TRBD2	CASSYGLAGYTGELFF	TGTGCCAGCAGTTACGGTCTAGCGGGGTACACCGGGGAGCTGTTTTTT
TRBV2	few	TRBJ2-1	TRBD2	CASREWGLAGVGDEQFF	TGTGCCAGCAGAGAATGGGGACTAGCGGGAGTTGGTGATGAGCAGTTCTTC
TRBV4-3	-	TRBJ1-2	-	CASSQEMSPDNYGYTF	TGCGCCAGCAGCCAAGAGATGTCGCCGGACAACTATGGCTACACCTTC
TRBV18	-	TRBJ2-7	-	CASSEVGNYEQYF	TGTGCCAGCTCAGAGGTAGGGAACTACGAGCAGTACTTC
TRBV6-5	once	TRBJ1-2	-	CASSSDMYGGGGYTF	TGTGCCAGCAGTTCTGACATGTATGGGGGGGGCGGCTACACCTTC
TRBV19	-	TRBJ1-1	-	CASSTSFSGTEAFF	TGTGCCAGTAGTACCAGCTTCAGTGGCACTGAAGCTTTCTTT
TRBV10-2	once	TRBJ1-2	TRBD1	CASSEPRQGPNYGYTF	TGCGCCAGCAGTGAGCCTCGACAGGGACCCAACTATGGCTACACCTTC
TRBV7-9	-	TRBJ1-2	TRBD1	CASSTRQGYTF	TGTGCCAGCAGCACCCGACAGGGATACACCTTC
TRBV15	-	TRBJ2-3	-	CATSREGTDTQYF	TGTGCCACCAGCAGAGAGGGCACAGATACGCAGTATTTT
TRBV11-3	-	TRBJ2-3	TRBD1	CASRHGTGSTDTQYF	TGTGCCAGCAGACACGGGACAGGGAGCACAGATACGCAGTATTTT
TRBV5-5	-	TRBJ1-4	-	CASSPHSSAGVDEKLFF	TGTGCCAGCAGCCCCCATTCATCCGCCGGGGTCGATGAAAAACTGTTTTTT
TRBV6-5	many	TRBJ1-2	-	CASSQGIYGYTF	TGTGCCAGCAGTCAGGGGATCTACGGCTACACCTTC
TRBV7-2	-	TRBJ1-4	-	CASSNQNEKLFF	TGTGCCAGCAGTAACCAAAATGAAAAACTGTTTTTT
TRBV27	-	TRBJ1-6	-	CASRQNNSPLHF	TGTGCCAGTCGACAGAATAATTCACCCCTCCACTTT
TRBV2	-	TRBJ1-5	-	CASRGDYSNQPQHF	TGTGCCAGCAGGGGCGACTATAGCAATCAGCCCCAGCATTTT
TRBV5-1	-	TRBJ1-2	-	CASSLETIYGYTF	TGCGCCAGCAGCTTAGAGACGATCTATGGCTACACCTTC
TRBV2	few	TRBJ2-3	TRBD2	CASIGTSGVSTDTQYF	TGTGCCAGCATAGGGACTAGCGGGGTTAGCACAGATACGCAGTATTTT
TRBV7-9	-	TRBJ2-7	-	CASSLVSGARTGEQYF	TGTGCCAGCAGCTTAGTGTCCGGGGCGAGAACGGGTGAGCAGTACTTC
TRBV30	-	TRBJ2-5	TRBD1	CASDRGFSETQYF	TGTGCCTCGGACAGGGGATTCTCTGAGACCCAGTACTTC
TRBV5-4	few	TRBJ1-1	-	CASSTFDKNTEAFF	TGTGCCAGCAGCACGTTTGACAAGAACACTGAAGCTTTCTTT
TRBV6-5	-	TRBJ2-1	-	CASEGWEGGYNEQFF	TGTGCCAGCGAGGGTTGGGAGGGGGGTTACAATGAGCAGTTCTTC
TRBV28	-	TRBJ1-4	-	CASSLRITEKLFF	TGTGCCAGCAGTTTACGAATAACCGAAAAACTGTTTTTT
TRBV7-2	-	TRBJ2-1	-	CASSPQDVYNEQFF	TGTGCCAGCAGCCCACAAGACGTCTACAATGAGCAGTTCTTC
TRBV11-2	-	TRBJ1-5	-	CASSWDGTNNQPQHF	TGTGCCAGCAGCTGGGACGGGACTAACAATCAGCCCCAGCATTTT
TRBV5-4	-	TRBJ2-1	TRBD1	CASTPQGAVYNEQFF	TGTGCCAGCACCCCACAGGGGGCGGTCTACAATGAGCAGTTCTTC
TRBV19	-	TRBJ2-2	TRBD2	CASSISSGRRGTGELFF	TGTGCCAGTAGTATTTCTAGCGGGAGGAGGGGCACCGGGGAGCTGTTTTTT
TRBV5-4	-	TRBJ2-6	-	CASSFQNSGANVLTF	TGTGCCAGCAGCTTCCAGAACTCTGGGGCCAACGTCCTGACTTTC
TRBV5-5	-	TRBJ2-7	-	CASSLDPTSYEQYF	TGTGCCAGCAGCTTGGACCCGACCTCCTACGAGCAGTACTTC
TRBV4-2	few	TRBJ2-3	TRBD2	CASSQTSGGTDTQYF	TGTGCCAGCAGCCAGACTAGCGGGGGCACAGATACGCAGTATTTT
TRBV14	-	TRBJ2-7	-	CASRPLPLPVQTVFEQYF	TGTGCCAGCAGACCCCTGCCTCTCCCGGTACAGACCGTTTTTGAGCAGTACTTC
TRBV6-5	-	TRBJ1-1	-	CASRETGPHTEAFF	TGTGCCAGCAGAGAAACAGGTCCTCACACTGAAGCTTTCTTT
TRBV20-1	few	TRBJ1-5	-	CSASKQGLKHF	TGCAGTGCTAGTAAACAGGGACTAAAGCATTTT
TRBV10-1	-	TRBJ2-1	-	CASSLTGRNEQFF	TGCGCCAGCAGTCTAACCGGGCGCAATGAGCAGTTCTTC
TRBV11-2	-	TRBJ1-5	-	CASSLVGNQPQHF	TGTGCCAGCAGCTTAGTGGGTAATCAGCCCCAGCATTTT
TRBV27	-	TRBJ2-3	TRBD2	CASSFEGLAGATRVDTQYF	TGTGCCAGCAGTTTTGAGGGACTAGCGGGGGCAACCAGGGTAGATACGCAGTATTTT
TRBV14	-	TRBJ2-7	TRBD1	CASSRDRVSYEQYF	TGTGCCAGCAGCCGGGACAGGGTATCCTACGAGCAGTACTTC
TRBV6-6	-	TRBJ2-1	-	CASSYPTGTADEQFF	TGTGCCAGCAGTTACCCAACCGGGACCGCAGATGAGCAGTTCTTC
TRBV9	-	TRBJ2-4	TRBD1	CASSIGTGEAKNIQYF	TGTGCCAGCAGCATCGGGACAGGGGAAGCCAAAAACATTCAGTACTTC
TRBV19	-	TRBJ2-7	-	CASSIGLVTYEQYF	TGTGCCAGTAGTATAGGGCTCGTCACCTACGAGCAGTACTTC
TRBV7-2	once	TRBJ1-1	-	CASSDSGSRARNTEAFF	TGTGCCAGCAGCGATAGCGGAAGTAGGGCAAGGAACACTGAAGCTTTCTTT
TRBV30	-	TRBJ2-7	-	CAWSDWGEQYF	TGTGCCTGGAGTGATTGGGGGGAGCAGTACTTC
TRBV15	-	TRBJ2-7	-	CATSNPGRANSYEQYF	TGTGCCACCAGCAACCCGGGGCGGGCCAACTCCTACGAGCAGTACTTC
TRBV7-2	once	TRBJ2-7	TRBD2	CASSTSSGRAEEQYF	TGTGCCAGCAGCACCTCTAGCGGGAGGGCCGAAGAGCAGTACTTC
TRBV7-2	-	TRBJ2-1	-	CASSPPGPTWTNEQFF	TGTGCCAGCAGCCCACCGGGGCCCACCTGGACCAATGAGCAGTTCTTC
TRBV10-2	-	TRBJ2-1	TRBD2	CASSVPSGGASFYNEQFF	TGCGCCAGCAGTGTGCCTAGCGGGGGGGCGAGCTTCTACAATGAGCAGTTCTTC
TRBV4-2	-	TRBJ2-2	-	CASSEPGLTGELFF	TGTGCCAGCAGCGAACCCGGGCTTACCGGGGAGCTGTTTTTT
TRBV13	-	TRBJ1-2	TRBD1	CASRYPGTESPDGYTF	TGTGCCAGCAGGTATCCCGGGACAGAATCTCCTGATGGCTACACCTTC
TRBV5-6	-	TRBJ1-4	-	CASSPGGKEEKLFF	TGTGCCAGCAGCCCCGGGGGGAAGGAGGAAAAACTGTTTTTT
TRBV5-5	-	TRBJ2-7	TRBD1	CASSPRTGDRYEQYF	TGTGCCAGCAGCCCCCGGACAGGGGACCGCTACGAGCAGTACTTC
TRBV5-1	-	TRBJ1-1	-	CASSFQGFMNTEAFF	TGCGCCAGCAGCTTCCAAGGCTTCATGAACACTGAAGCTTTCTTT
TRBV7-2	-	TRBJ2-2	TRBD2	CASSTSAGTSPGELFF	TGTGCCAGCAGCACTTCCGCCGGGACTAGCCCCGGGGAGCTGTTTTTT
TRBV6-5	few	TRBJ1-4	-	CASSYGGLMFF	TGTGCCAGCAGTTACGGGGGATTGATGTTTTTT
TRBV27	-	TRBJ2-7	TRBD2	CASSLFRTSGYEQYF	TGTGCCAGCAGTTTATTTAGGACTAGCGGATACGAGCAGTACTTC
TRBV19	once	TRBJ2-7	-	CASSIKGDGAYEQYF	TGTGCCAGTAGTATAAAGGGGGACGGAGCCTACGAGCAGTACTTC
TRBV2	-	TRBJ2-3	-	CASTGLQVTDTQYF	TGTGCCAGCACAGGCCTTCAGGTTACGGATACGCAGTATTTT
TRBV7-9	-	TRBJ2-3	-	CATTDSTDTQYF	TGTGCCACCACCGACAGCACAGATACGCAGTATTTT
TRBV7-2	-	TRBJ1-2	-	CASSFGHLTGYTF	TGTGCCAGCAGCTTCGGCCATTTAACTGGCTACACCTTC
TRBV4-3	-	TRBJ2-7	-	CASSQDVDRASYEQYF	TGCGCCAGCAGCCAAGATGTGGACAGAGCCTCCTACGAGCAGTACTTC